The present T cell receptor beta chain was sequenced within a study of cytomegalovirus exposure and HLA in healthy donors. Background on the study: The roughly 120 million unique TCR beta sequences, from roughly 170 million T cells, were found by an earlier analysis. Study results and limitations: In an earlier analysis, about 87% or about 30%: the productive usage of most TCR beta V segments. Across all donors, roughly uniform sequencing depth was an assumption of the presence/absence analyses. The classifier reportedly diagnosed cytomegalovirus status with high sensitivity and specificity.

In the case of this clone: Antigen specificity is unknown.

Per the germline V gene, CDR1 is SGHRS and CDR2 is YFSETQ. This CDR3 spans 16 amino acids. The ends lost 5 bases at V and 1 base at J; junction bases unmatched: 10. Primers included in the PCR were 60 Vbeta and 13 Jbeta primers. Profiled with immunoSEQ multiplex PCR; TCRdb holds only in-frame clones, not every one. The table shows about 140,000 clones, with more than 60% occurring only once. The J gene is TRBJ2-7, the V gene TRBV5-1, with 9 bases aligning to TRBD1. The clonotype comes from a man aged 35 to 55 in good health and CMV-seronegative. The source material was PBMCs. The CDR3 DNA reads as TGCGCCAGCAGTCCCACGGGGACAGGGAGTTCCTACGAGCAGTACTTC. Amino acid sequence: CASSPTGTGSSYEQYF.